This T cell receptor (beta chain) was obtained from a study of shared clonotypes between healthy human individuals. Study-wide results and limits: Clonotypes that were shared across a few donors made up around 5.5% of naive CD4 clonotypes. Clonotypes not shared had lower generation probabilities than those common to all four donors.

The CDR3 is made up of 15 amino acids. Trimming pared 1 base from V and 0 bases from J, leaving 13 bases between. Germline V lookup: CDR1 GTSNPN, CDR2 SVGIG (reference sequence). Produced via immunoSEQ multiplex PCR; TCRdb's table is partial and in-frame only. Of approximately 2.1 million clones listed, 93% were seen once; the top ten hold under 0.45%. With regard to this clone: Its target is not known.

Sequencing was done on a sample of naive CD4+ T cells from PBMCs. Sample subset: CD45RA+ positively selected. The chain uses TRBV30 and TRBJ2-7; tentatively, D is TRBD1 or TRBD2 (5 bases each). This receptor was identified in a man between 18 and 29 years old in good health. Some clones in this sample may be carry-over from other donors' samples. DNA of the CDR3: TGTGCCTGGAGTGCCCCCCGGGGCCTCTCCTACGAGCAGTACTTC. It is translated as CAWSAPRGLSYEQYF. The whole variable domain, remainder taken from reference TRBV30 and TRBJ2-7, is SQTIHQWPATLVQPVGSPLSLECTVEGTSNPNLYWYRQAAGRGLQLLFYSVGIGQISSEVPQNLSASRPQDRQFILSSKKLLLSDSGFYLCAWSAPRGLSYEQYFGPGTRLTVT.